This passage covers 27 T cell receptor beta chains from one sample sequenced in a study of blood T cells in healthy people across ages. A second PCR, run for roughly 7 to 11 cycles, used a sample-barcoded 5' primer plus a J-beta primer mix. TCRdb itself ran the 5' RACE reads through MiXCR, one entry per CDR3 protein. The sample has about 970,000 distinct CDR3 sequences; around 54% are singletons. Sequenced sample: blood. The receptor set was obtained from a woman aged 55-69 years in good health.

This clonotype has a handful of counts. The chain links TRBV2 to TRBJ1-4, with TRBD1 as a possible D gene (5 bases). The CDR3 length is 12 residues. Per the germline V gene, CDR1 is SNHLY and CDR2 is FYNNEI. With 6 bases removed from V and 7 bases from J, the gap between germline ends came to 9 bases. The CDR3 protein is CASSAGTEKLFF. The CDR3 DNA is TGTGCCAGCAGCGCAGGGACTGAAAAACTGTTTTTT.

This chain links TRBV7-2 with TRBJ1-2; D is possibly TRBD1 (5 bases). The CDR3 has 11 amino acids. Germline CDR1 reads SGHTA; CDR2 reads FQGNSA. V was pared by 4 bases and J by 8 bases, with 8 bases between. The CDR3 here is CASSSDIGYTF. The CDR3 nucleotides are TGTGCCAGCAGCTCGGACATCGGCTACACCTTC.

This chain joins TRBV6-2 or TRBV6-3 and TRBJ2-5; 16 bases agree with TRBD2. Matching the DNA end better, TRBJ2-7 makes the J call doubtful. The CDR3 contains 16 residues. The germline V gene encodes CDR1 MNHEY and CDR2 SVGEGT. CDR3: CASSPGTSGRAHEQYF. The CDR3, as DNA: TGTGCCAGCAGTCCCGGGACTAGCGGGAGGGCCCACGAGCAGTACTTC.

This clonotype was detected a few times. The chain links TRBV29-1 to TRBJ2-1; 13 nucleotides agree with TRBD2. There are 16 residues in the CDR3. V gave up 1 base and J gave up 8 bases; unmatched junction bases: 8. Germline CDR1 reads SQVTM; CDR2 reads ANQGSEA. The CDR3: CSVEGELAGGPYEQFF. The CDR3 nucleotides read TGCAGCGTTGAAGGGGAACTAGCGGGAGGGCCATATGAGCAGTTCTTC.

The CDR3 bases are TGTGCCAGCAGTGAAGAGACACTGGCCTACAATGAGCAGTTCTTC. Amino acids: CASSEETLAYNEQFF. J is TRBJ2-1 and V is TRBV2; D not resolved. From germline, CDR1 is SNHLY and CDR2 FYNNEI. V shed 1 base and J shed 2 bases, with 9 bases lying between them. This CDR3 has 15 amino acids.

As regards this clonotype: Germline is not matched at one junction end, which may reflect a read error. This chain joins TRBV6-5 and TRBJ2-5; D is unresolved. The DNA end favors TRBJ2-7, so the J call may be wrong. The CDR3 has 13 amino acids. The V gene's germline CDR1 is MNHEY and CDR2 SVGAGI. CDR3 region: CASSYMTSHEQYF. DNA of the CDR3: TGTGCCAGCAGTTACATGACCTCCCACGAGCAGTACTTC.

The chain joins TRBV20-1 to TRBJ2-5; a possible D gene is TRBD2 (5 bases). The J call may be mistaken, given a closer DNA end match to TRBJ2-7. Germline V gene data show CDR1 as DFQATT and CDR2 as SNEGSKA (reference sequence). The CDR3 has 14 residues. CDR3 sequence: CSARDKRTYYEQYF. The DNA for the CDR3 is TGCAGTGCTAGAGATAAGCGGACCTACTACGAGCAGTACTTC.

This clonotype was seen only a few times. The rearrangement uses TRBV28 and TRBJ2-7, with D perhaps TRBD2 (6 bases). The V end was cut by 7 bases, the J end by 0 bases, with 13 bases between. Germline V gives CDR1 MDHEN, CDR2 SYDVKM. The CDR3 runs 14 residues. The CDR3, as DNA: TGTGCCAGCATGGGGGGACGTAGCTCCTACGAGCAGTACTTC. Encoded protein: CASMGGRSSYEQYF. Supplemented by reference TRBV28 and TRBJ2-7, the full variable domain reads DVKVTQSSRYLVKRTGEKVFLECVQDMDHENMFWYRQDPGLGLRLIYFSYDVKMKEKGDIPEGYSVSREKKERFSLILESASTNQTSMYLCASMGGRSSYEQYFGPGTRLTVT.

The CDR3 DNA follows: TGCGCCAGCAGCCAAGAGGGGCATAGCAATCAGCCCCAGCATTTT. Residues: CASSQEGHSNQPQHF. V gene TRBV4-1 combines with J gene TRBJ1-5; TRBD1 is a possible D gene (5 bases). The CDR3 is 15 amino acids. V dropped 0 bases and J dropped 0 bases, with 6 bases sitting between them. CDR1 is MGHRA and CDR2 is YSYEKL in the germline V gene.

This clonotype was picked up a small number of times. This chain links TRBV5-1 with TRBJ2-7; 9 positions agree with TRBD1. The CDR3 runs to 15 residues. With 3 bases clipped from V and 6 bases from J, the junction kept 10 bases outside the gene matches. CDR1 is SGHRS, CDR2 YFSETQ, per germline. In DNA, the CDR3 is TGCGCCAGCAGCTACGGACAGGGGCCTACTCTCGAGCAGTACTTC. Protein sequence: CASSYGQGPTLEQYF.

In nucleotides, the CDR3 is TGTGCCAGCAGCCCACACCTCCGCCTGAGGGATCAAGAGACCCAGTACTTC. Amino acids: CASSPHLRLRDQETQYF. The gene calls are TRBV7-8 and TRBJ2-7, with D possibly matching TRBD2 (5 bases). The better agreement between TRBJ2-5 and the DNA end casts doubt on the J call. The CDR3 extends over 17 amino acids. The germline V gene encodes CDR1 SGHVS and CDR2 FQNEAQ.

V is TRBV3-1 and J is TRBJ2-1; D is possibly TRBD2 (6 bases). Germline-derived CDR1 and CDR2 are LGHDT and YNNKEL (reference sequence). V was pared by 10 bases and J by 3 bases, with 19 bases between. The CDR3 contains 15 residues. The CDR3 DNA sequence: TGTGCCACCCGGAGGGCCTATTTAAACTACAATGAGCAGTTCTTC. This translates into CATRRAYLNYNEQFF.

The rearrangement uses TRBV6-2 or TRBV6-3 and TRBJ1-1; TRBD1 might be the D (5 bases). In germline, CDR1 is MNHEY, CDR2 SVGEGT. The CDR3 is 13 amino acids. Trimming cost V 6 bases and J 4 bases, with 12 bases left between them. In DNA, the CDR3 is TGTGCCAGCAGCCGTGACAGAATCACTGAAGCTTTCTTT. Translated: CASSRDRITEAFF.

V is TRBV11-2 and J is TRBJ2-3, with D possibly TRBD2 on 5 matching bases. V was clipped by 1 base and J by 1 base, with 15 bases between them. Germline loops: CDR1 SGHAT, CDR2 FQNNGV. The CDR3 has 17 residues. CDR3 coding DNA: TGTGCCAGCAGCTTAGTTGGGCGGCTTAGCGGCACAGATACGCAGTATTTT. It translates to CASSLVGRLSGTDTQYF. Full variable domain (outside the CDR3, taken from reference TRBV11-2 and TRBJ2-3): EAGVAQSPRYKIIEKRQSVAFWCNPISGHATLYWYQQILGQGPKLLIQFQNNGVVDDSQLPKDRFSAERLKGVDSTLKIQPAKLEDSAVYLCASSLVGRLSGTDTQYFGPGTRLTVL.

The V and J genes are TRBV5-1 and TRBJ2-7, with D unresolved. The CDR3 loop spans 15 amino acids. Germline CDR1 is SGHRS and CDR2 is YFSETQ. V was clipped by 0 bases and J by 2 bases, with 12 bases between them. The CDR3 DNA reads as TGCGCCAGCAGCTTGGGGCTAGGGCAGGCCTACGAGCAGTACTTC. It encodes CASSLGLGQAYEQYF.

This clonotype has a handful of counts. The CDR3 DNA follows: TGCGCCAGCAGCCAAGCGGGACTGATCTATGGCTACACCTTC. Protein product: CASSQAGLIYGYTF. This rearrangement joins TRBV4-1 to TRBJ1-2; D possibly corresponds to TRBD1 (5 bases). There are 14 residues in the CDR3. Deletions cut 1 base from V and 4 bases from J, with 10 bases between. The germline CDR1 and CDR2 sequences are MGHRA and YSYEKL.

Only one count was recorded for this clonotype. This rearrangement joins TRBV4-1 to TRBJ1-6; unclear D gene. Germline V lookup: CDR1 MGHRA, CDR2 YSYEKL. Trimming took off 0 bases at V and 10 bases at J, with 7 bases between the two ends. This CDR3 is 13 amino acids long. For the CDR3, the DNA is TGCGCCAGCAGCCAAGAAAATCGATCACCCCTCCACTTT. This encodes CASSQENRSPLHF.

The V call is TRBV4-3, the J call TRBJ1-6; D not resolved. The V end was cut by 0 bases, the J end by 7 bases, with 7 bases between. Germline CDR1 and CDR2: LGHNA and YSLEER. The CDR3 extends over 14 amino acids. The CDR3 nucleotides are TGCGCCAGCAGCCAAGATTTGGTGAATTCACCCCTCCACTTT. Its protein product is CASSQDLVNSPLHF.

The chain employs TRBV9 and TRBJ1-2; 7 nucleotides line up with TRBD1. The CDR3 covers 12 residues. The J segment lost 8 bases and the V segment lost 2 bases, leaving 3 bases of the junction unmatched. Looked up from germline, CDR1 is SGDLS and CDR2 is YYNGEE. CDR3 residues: CASSVGTAGYTF. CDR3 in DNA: TGTGCCAGCAGCGTGGGGACAGCGGGCTACACCTTC.

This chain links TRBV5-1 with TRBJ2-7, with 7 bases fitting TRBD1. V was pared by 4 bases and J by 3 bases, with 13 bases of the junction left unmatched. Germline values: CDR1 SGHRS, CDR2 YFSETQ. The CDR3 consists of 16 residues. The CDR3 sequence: CASSRDRTSRSYEQYF. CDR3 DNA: TGCGCCAGCAGCCGGGACAGAACATCTAGAAGCTACGAGCAGTACTTC.

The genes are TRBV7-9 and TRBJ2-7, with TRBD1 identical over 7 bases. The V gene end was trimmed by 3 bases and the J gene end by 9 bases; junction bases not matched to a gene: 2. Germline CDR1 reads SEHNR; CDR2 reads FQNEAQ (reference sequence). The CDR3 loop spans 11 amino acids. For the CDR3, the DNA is TGTGCCAGCAGCTTCCAGGGGGTGCAGTACTTC. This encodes CASSFQGVQYF.

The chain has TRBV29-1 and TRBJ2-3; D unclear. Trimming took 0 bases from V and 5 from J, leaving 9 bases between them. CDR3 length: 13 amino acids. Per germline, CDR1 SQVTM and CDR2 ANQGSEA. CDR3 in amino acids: CSVEDTVRDTQYF. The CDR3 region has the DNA TGCAGCGTTGAAGATACAGTTAGAGATACGCAGTATTTT.

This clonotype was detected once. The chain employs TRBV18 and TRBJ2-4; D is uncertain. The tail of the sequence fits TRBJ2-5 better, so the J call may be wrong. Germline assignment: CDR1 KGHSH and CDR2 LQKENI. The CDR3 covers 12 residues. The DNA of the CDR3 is TGTGCCAGCTCACCCAAAACCGAGACCCAGTACTTC. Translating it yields CASSPKTETQYF.

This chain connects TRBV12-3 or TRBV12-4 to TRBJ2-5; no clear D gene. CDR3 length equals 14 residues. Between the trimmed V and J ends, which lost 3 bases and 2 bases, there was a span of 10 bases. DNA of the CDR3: TGTGCCAGCAGTTTGCCGTCAGGTCAAGAGACCCAGTACTTC. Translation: CASSLPSGQETQYF.

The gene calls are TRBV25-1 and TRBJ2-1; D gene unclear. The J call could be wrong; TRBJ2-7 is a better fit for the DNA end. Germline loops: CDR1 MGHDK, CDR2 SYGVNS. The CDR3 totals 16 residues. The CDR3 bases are TGTGCCAGCAGTGAATGGGAAGGGTTGAGATACAATGAGCAGTACTTC. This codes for CASSEWEGLRYNEQYF.

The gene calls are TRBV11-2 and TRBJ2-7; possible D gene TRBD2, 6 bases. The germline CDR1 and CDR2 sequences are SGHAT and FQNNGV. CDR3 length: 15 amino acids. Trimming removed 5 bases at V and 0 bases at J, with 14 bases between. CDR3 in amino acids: CASSQIWGGSYEQYF. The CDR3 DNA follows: TGTGCCAGCAGCCAGATCTGGGGAGGCTCCTACGAGCAGTACTTC.

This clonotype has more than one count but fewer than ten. The CDR3 DNA sequence: TGTGCCAGCATCTCCATGACTAGCGGGAGAGGGCACTCCACAGATACGCAGTATTTT. It is translated as CASISMTSGRGHSTDTQYF. The J gene is TRBJ2-3, the V gene TRBV21-1; no check of the table's D call, TRBD2, against the DNA was made. TRBV21-1 is given as a pseudogene. The CDR3 has 19 residues.